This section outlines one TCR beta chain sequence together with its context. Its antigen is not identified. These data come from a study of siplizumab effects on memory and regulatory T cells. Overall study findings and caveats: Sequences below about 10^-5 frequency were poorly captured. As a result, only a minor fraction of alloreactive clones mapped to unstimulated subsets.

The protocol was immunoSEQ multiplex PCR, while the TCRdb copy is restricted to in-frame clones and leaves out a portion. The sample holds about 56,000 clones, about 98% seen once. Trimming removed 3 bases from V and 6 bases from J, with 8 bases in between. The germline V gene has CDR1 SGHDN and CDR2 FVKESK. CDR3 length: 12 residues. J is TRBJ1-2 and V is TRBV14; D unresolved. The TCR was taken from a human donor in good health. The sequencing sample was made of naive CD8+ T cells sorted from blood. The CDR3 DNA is TGTGCCAGCAGCCAGGGAATTGATGGCTACACCTTC. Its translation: CASSQGIDGYTF.